A single sample is the source of the 11 T cell receptor beta chains below, sequenced in a study of blood T cells in healthy people across ages. Then a second PCR, running roughly 7 to 11 cycles, was carried out with a sample-barcoded 5' primer and a J-beta primer mix. TCRdb reprocessed the 5' RACE reads with MiXCR, giving one entry per CDR3 protein. This sample yields about 1.6 million distinct CDR3 sequences, of which 30% to 35% are seen a single time; approximately 10% belongs to the top ten. Sequencing input: blood. The source of these receptors is a woman aged 25 to 39 in good health.

This sequence joins TRBV7-8 and TRBJ2-1, with D perhaps TRBD2 (6 bases). The CDR3 loop spans 14 amino acids. V gave up 1 base and J gave up 5 bases, with 9 bases separating them. CDR1 and CDR2 (germline): SGHVS, FQNEAQ. The CDR3 sequence: CASSLDASDNEQFF. The CDR3 bases are TGTGCCAGCAGCTTAGATGCTAGCGACAATGAGCAGTTCTTC.

V is TRBV20-1 and J is TRBJ2-7; 10 nucleotides agree with TRBD1. Losses at the gene ends were 3 bases for V and 2 bases for J; bases not matched to a gene: 4. Germline V gene lookup returns CDR1 DFQATT and CDR2 SNEGSKA (reference sequence). The CDR3 spans 14 residues. The DNA for the CDR3 is TGCAGTGCTAGTGCGACAGGGGGCCCCTACGAGCAGTACTTC. This encodes CSASATGGPYEQYF.

This clonotype was observed at least ten times. This CDR3 reads CSVGRGERTYEQYF. CDR3 nucleotides: TGCAGCGTTGGCAGGGGGGAAAGGACCTACGAGCAGTACTTC. V is TRBV29-1 and J is TRBJ2-7; perhaps TRBD1 as D (7 bases). CDR3 size: 14 residues. Trimming stripped 4 bases from V and 2 bases from J, with 15 bases between. CDR1 is SQVTM and CDR2 is ANQGSEA in the germline V gene.

The V and J genes are TRBV5-1 and TRBJ2-1, with 10 bases that match TRBD1. CDR3 size: 16 residues. The junction had 8 bases not matched to a gene; V was cut back by 1 base and J by 7 bases. CDR1 is SGHRS, CDR2 YFSETQ, per germline. CDR3 DNA: TGCGCCAGCAGCTTGATAGGTCTGGGACAGGGGAATGAGCAGTTCTTC. This codes for CASSLIGLGQGNEQFF.

This clonotype was picked up many times. The genes are TRBV7-6 and TRBJ2-7; TRBD2 might be the D (6 bases). The V and J ends lost 4 bases and 3 bases respectively, with 16 bases between them. The CDR3 is 15 amino acids. Germline CDR1 is SGHVS and CDR2 is FNYEAQ. CDR3 coding DNA: TGTGCCAGCAGCTCTCCTTGGAGGGGCCACTACGAGCAGTACTTC. Its translation: CASSSPWRGHYEQYF.

The rearrangement joins TRBV7-9 to TRBJ2-3; D is ambiguous. Germline values: CDR1 SEHNR, CDR2 FQNEAQ (reference sequence). Trimming stripped 5 bases from V and 0 bases from J, with 12 bases between. This CDR3 comprises 15 residues. The CDR3 nucleotides are TGTGCCAGCAGCATGGGATTCGGGAGCACAGATACGCAGTATTTT. Protein sequence: CASSMGFGSTDTQYF.

This rearrangement joins TRBV20-1 to TRBJ2-7, with 14 bases lining up with TRBD2. CDR3 length: 17 residues. Germline CDR1 reads DFQATT; CDR2 reads SNEGSKA (reference sequence). With 4 bases clipped from V and 1 base from J, the junction kept 9 bases outside the gene matches. The CDR3 protein is CSATTGTSGSGSYEQYF. In DNA form, the CDR3 reads TGCAGTGCTACAACCGGGACTAGCGGGAGCGGATCCTACGAGCAGTACTTC.

This clonotype occurred many times. V usage is TRBV29-1 and J usage is TRBJ2-7; D is tentatively TRBD1 or TRBD2 (5 bases each). V was clipped by 4 bases and J by 1 base, with 14 bases between them. The CDR3 extends over 14 amino acids. Germline CDR1 reads SQVTM; CDR2 reads ANQGSEA. CDR3 nucleotide sequence: TGCAGCGTTGGAGGGGCAACCTCATCCTACGAGCAGTACTTC. Its translation: CSVGGATSSYEQYF.

The sample holds a few counts of this clonotype. This chain uses TRBV20-1 with TRBJ2-3; either TRBD1 or TRBD2 may supply D (5 bases each). The CDR3 runs to 13 residues. CDR1 and CDR2 from the germline V gene are DFQATT and SNEGSKA (reference sequence). The V end lost 4 bases, the J end lost 1 base, and 9 bases lay between the germline ends. CDR3 sequence: CSAIRGGTDTQYF. The DNA for the CDR3 is TGCAGTGCTATCCGGGGCGGCACAGATACGCAGTATTTT.

The rearrangement joins TRBV20-1 to TRBJ1-5; the D is unclear. The CDR3 totals 18 residues. The germline V gene has CDR1 DFQATT and CDR2 SNEGSKA (reference sequence). The ends were cut back, 6 bases at V and 0 bases at J, with 24 bases in the middle. The CDR3 nucleotides read TGCAGTGCCCCGTCTGTAGGAGGAAAATGGATTAGCAATCAGCCCCAGCATTTT. Residues: CSAPSVGGKWISNQPQHF.

Details on this clonotype: A much larger clone lies a single base off, so this may be a read error. The rearrangement joins TRBV5-1 to TRBJ2-1; 7 bases are a match to TRBD1. This CDR3 is built from 15 residues. Germline V gene lookup returns CDR1 SGHRS and CDR2 YFSETQ. CDR3 residues: CANSYTGEAYNEQFF. The CDR3 nucleotides are TGCGCCAACAGCTACACAGGGGAAGCCTACAATGAGCAGTTCTTC.